This T cell receptor (beta chain) is from a study of cytomegalovirus exposure and HLA in healthy donors. The CDR3 runs to 16 residues. Germline V gene lookup returns CDR1 SGHRS and CDR2 YFSETQ. J lost 4 bases, V lost 4 bases, and 7 bases had no gene match. This clone is a singleton in its sample. Its antigen is not identified. PCR used 60 Vbeta primers and 13 Jbeta primers. Method: immunoSEQ multiplex PCR; TCRdb's copy keeps in-frame clones and lacks some. The sample carries about 130,000 clones, 79% recorded once. Findings and limits, study-wide: As a later analysis showed, a missense DCLRE1C variant was linked to trimming of TCR beta V- and J-genes.

This chain links TRBV5-1 with TRBJ2-2, with 10 bases matching TRBD2. Specimen: PBMCs. The receptor was isolated from a young man in good health and CMV-seronegative. The CDR3 is CASSPQAGGRTGELFF. The CDR3 region has the DNA TGCGCCAGCAGCCCCCAAGCGGGAGGGCGCACCGGGGAGCTGTTTTTT. Full variable domain (missing parts from reference TRBV5-1 and TRBJ2-2): KAGVTQTPRYLIKTRGQQVTLSCSPISGHRSVSWYQQTPGQGLQFLFEYFSETQRNKGNFPGRFSGRQFSNSRSEMNVSTLELGDSALYLCASSPQAGGRTGELFFGEGSRLTVL.